A single sample gave rise to the 8 T cell receptor beta chains below, sequenced in a study of T-cell memory formation after mild COVID-19. TCRdb fed the 5' RACE reads into MiXCR, producing one record per CDR3 protein. The sample comprises 58,000 or so distinct CDR3 sequences, about a quarter of which are singletons, and roughly 43% rests with the top ten. Source material: PBMCs or a T cell subset sorted from them (not recorded which). These receptors were taken from a man aged 18 to 35 who had mild COVID-19 (a few samples of this study predate the infection). Cell type and time point are not known.

The chain has TRBV5-1 and TRBJ1-1, with D hard to call. CDR3 length equals 13 residues. V lost 1 base to trimming and J lost 1 base, with 5 bases between them. Germline V lookup: CDR1 SGHRS, CDR2 YFSETQ. The CDR3 DNA sequence: TGCGCCAGCAGCTTGTTGGGGAACACTGAAGCTTTCTTT. Protein: CASSLLGNTEAFF.

The table lists this clonotype with many counts. V is TRBV6-5 and J is TRBJ2-5; 14 bases agree with TRBD2. CDR3 length: 16 residues. The germline CDR1 and CDR2 sequences are MNHEY and SVGAGI. With V trimmed by 0 bases and J by 4 bases, 1 base remained unmatched. CDR3 nucleotide sequence: TGTGCCAGCAGTTACTCCGGGACTAGCGGGGGAGAGACCCAGTACTTC. This codes for CASSYSGTSGGETQYF.

This clonotype was observed a few times. The chain uses TRBV9 and TRBJ2-3; D ambiguous. V was shortened by 0 bases and J by 3 bases, with 11 bases between the two germline ends. The CDR3 is 15 residues long. Germline CDR1 SGDLS, CDR2 YYNGEE. The DNA of the CDR3 is TGTGCCAGCAGCGTAGCCCTTACTTATACAGATACGCAGTATTTT. Its translation: CASSVALTYTDTQYF.

This clonotype has just a few counts. The chain uses TRBV29-1 and TRBJ2-2; D is undetermined. The germline V gene has CDR1 SQVTM and CDR2 ANQGSEA. The CDR3 contains 12 residues. Trimming left V 6 bases short and J 5 bases short, with 10 bases between. The CDR3 sequence: CSVRKGTGELFF. The CDR3 region has the DNA TGCAGCGTGAGGAAGGGAACCGGGGAGCTGTTTTTT.

There are a few counts of this clonotype. The CDR3 sequence: CASHGLEVQETQYF. The DNA of the CDR3 is TGTGCCAGCCATGGTTTGGAAGTCCAAGAGACCCAGTACTTC. The V gene is TRBV18, the J gene TRBJ2-5; D uncertain. CDR3 size: 14 residues. V shed 8 bases and J shed 1 base, with 14 bases lying between them. Germline loops: CDR1 KGHSH, CDR2 LQKENI. The whole variable domain, remainder taken from reference TRBV18 and TRBJ2-5, is NAGVMQNPRHLVRRRGQEARLRCSPMKGHSHVYWYRQLPEEGLKFMVYLQKENIIDESGMPKERFSAEFPKEGPSILRIQQVVRGDSAAYFCASHGLEVQETQYFGPGTRLLVL.

The chain couples TRBV4-2 to TRBJ2-2; 16 nucleotides match TRBD2. The CDR3 is made up of 18 amino acids. From germline, CDR1 is LGHNA and CDR2 YNFKEQ. Trimming took 3 bases from V and 7 from J; bases not matched to a gene: 8. In DNA, the CDR3 is TGTGCCAGCAGCCAGGAGGGACTAGCGGGGGGGCCCGGCGGGGAGCTGTTTTTT. This gives the protein CASSQEGLAGGPGGELFF.

This chain joins TRBV6-2 or TRBV6-3 and TRBJ2-3; 11 positions match TRBD2. The ends lost 0 bases at V and 6 bases at J; junction bases unmatched: 5. The V gene's germline CDR1 is MNHEY and CDR2 SVGEGT. The CDR3 is 16 residues long. The CDR3 region is CASSYSTTSGADTQYF. The CDR3 bases are TGTGCCAGCAGTTACTCGACGACTAGCGGGGCCGATACGCAGTATTTT.

There are a few counts of this clonotype. This chain links TRBV4-1 with TRBJ1-5, with D hard to call. The V gene lost 0 bases and the J gene lost 1 base, with 10 bases spanning the gap. This CDR3 has 16 amino acids. CDR1 is MGHRA and CDR2 is YSYEKL in the germline V gene. CDR3 loop: CASSQEDLGSNQPQHF. DNA for the CDR3: TGCGCCAGCAGCCAAGAGGACTTAGGGAGCAATCAGCCCCAGCATTTT.